Following are 13 T cell receptor beta chains from one sample sequenced in a study of T-cell memory formation after mild COVID-19. TCRdb independently ran MiXCR on the 5' RACE reads; one entry per CDR3 protein. Seen here are under 550,000 distinct CDR3 sequences, about 20% observed once, and the top ten hold 9% to 15%. The sequenced sample was PBMCs or a T cell subset sorted from them (not recorded which). All receptors derive from an adult woman who had mild COVID-19 (a few samples of this study predate the infection). Cell type and time point are not known.

The CDR3 is CASSSGEGRGEQYF. The CDR3 nucleotides read TGCGCCAGCAGCTCGGGAGAGGGAAGGGGCGAGCAGTACTTC. The rearrangement links TRBV5-1 to TRBJ2-7; D perhaps matches TRBD2 (6 bases). The CDR3 runs 14 residues. Trimming took off 3 bases at V and 6 bases at J, with 16 bases between the two ends. Per the germline V gene, CDR1 is SGHRS and CDR2 is YFSETQ.

J is TRBJ2-5 and V is TRBV20-1; D may correspond to TRBD1 or TRBD2 (6 bases each). With 2 bases removed from V and 7 bases from J, the gap between germline ends came to 14 bases. The germline gives CDR1 DFQATT, CDR2 SNEGSKA (reference sequence). The CDR3 covers 13 residues. CDR3 sequence (DNA): TGCAGTGCTAGATCCGGGGGCCATTTGACCCAGTACTTC. As protein: CSARSGGHLTQYF.

This chain connects TRBV2 to TRBJ1-3, with 7 bases that match TRBD1. This CDR3 has 16 amino acids. J gave up 1 base and V 8 bases, and 11 bases lay outside the gene matches. CDR1 is SNHLY, CDR2 FYNNEI, per germline. CDR3 sequence (DNA): TGTGCCAGCCGAGCCTTGGACAGGTCATCTGGAAACACCATATATTTT. Translated: CASRALDRSSGNTIYF.

This clonotype was recorded many times. The chain links TRBV20-1 to TRBJ2-5; 7 bases align to TRBD1. The CDR3 spans 15 residues. Germline V gene data show CDR1 as DFQATT and CDR2 as SNEGSKA (reference sequence). V was pared by 0 bases and J by 3 bases, with 7 bases of the junction left unmatched. For the CDR3, the DNA is TGCAGTGCTAGAGAAATGGGACAGAATGAAGAGACCCAGTACTTC. Protein sequence: CSAREMGQNEETQYF.

This clonotype was detected a few times. The chain uses TRBV6-5 and TRBJ2-7; TRBD2 aligns across 13 bases. The CDR3 totals 15 residues. The germline CDR1 and CDR2 sequences are MNHEY and SVGAGI. V lost 5 bases to trimming and J lost 7 bases; unmatched junction nucleotides: 8. In DNA form, the CDR3 reads TGTGCCAGCAGTGCGACCCCGGGACTAGCGGGGGAGCAGTACTTC. This encodes CASSATPGLAGEQYF.

In this sample, this clonotype turned up a few times. V is TRBV19 and J is TRBJ2-3; D perhaps matches TRBD2 (7 bases). V lost 5 bases, J lost 4 bases, and 19 bases lay in between. The CDR3 covers 16 residues. Germline-derived CDR1 and CDR2 are LNHDA and SQIVND (reference sequence). The CDR3 reads CASSLLRGGGPDTQYF. In nucleotides, the CDR3 is TGTGCCAGTAGTCTCCTCCGGGGCGGGGGCCCAGATACGCAGTATTTT.

This clonotype appeared a few times. The V call is TRBV28, the J call TRBJ2-4; weak D call: TRBD2 (5 bases). In germline, CDR1 is MDHEN, CDR2 SYDVKM. The germline V and J ends were trimmed by 2 bases and 2 bases, with 10 bases remaining between them. The CDR3 is made up of 15 amino acids. DNA for the CDR3: TGTGCCAGCAGTTTAATGTGGGAGTCCAAAAACATTCAGTACTTC. This sequence encodes CASSLMWESKNIQYF. The whole variable domain, filled in from reference TRBV28 and TRBJ2-4, reads DVKVTQSSRYLVKRTGEKVFLECVQDMDHENMFWYRQDPGLGLRLIYFSYDVKMKEKGDIPEGYSVSREKKERFSLILESASTNQTSMYLCASSLMWESKNIQYFGAGTRLSVL.

The CDR3 reads CASSRTWQPQHF. For the CDR3, the DNA is TGTGCCAGCAGCCGAACTTGGCAGCCCCAGCATTTT. The chain employs TRBV12-3 or TRBV12-4 and TRBJ1-5; D is unclear. V was trimmed by 6 bases and J by 7 bases, leaving 10 bases between them. The CDR3 has 12 amino acids.

This chain joins TRBV19 and TRBJ2-5, with D uncertain. Trimming shortened V by 11 bases and J by 2 bases, and 18 bases separated the two germline ends. CDR3 length equals 14 residues. Germline loops: CDR1 LNHDA, CDR2 SQIVND (reference sequence). The CDR3 region is CAPWRMLRQETQYF. CDR3 coding DNA: TGTGCCCCCTGGAGAATGCTCCGGCAAGAGACCCAGTACTTC.

The chain carries TRBV5-6 and TRBJ2-1; 7 positions agree with TRBD2. V shed 2 bases, J shed 5 bases, and the junction held 7 bases outside the gene matches. Looked up from germline, CDR1 is SGHDT and CDR2 is YYEEEE. CDR3 length: 15 amino acids. CDR3 coding DNA: TGTGCCAGCAGCTTCCGGGACTACGGCCACAATGAGCAGTTCTTC. It translates to CASSFRDYGHNEQFF.

This clonotype showed up just a few times. This sequence joins TRBV18 and TRBJ2-3, with D possibly matching TRBD2 (5 bases). The ends were cut back, 1 base at V and 5 bases at J, with 10 bases in the middle. The CDR3 is made up of 14 amino acids. CDR1 KGHSH and CDR2 LQKENI come from the germline V gene. CDR3 coding DNA: TGTGCCAGCTCACCACGGGAAGCGGAAGATACGCAGTATTTT. It is translated as CASSPREAEDTQYF.

This chain joins TRBV5-4 and TRBJ2-1; the D gene is possibly TRBD2 (6 bases). CDR3 length equals 15 residues. Trimming pared 0 bases from V and 1 base from J, leaving 8 bases between. Germline assignment: CDR1 SGHNT and CDR2 YYREEE (reference sequence). CDR3 bases: TGTGCCAGCAGCTTGGAGACTAGGTCCTACAATGAGCAGTTCTTC. Translated: CASSLETRSYNEQFF.

V gene TRBV2 combines with J gene TRBJ1-6; TRBD1 is a possible D gene (5 bases). The CDR3 has 14 residues. V was pared by 5 bases and J by 6 bases, with 11 bases between. The germline V gene has CDR1 SNHLY and CDR2 FYNNEI. In DNA, the CDR3 is TGTGCCAGCAGTCCGGGACGTCTTAATTCACCCCTCCACTTT. Translated, it gives CASSPGRLNSPLHF. Full variable domain (remainder filled in from reference TRBV2 and TRBJ1-6): EPEVTQTPSHQVTQMGQEVILRCVPISNHLYFYWYRQILGQKVEFLVSFYNNEISEKSEIFDDQFSVERPDGSNFTLKIRSTKLEDSAMYFCASSPGRLNSPLHFGNGTRLTVT.